Listed below are T cell receptor beta chains from one sample, sequenced in a study of blood T cell repertoires in COVID-19. Method: immunoSEQ multiplex PCR; TCRdb's copy keeps in-frame clones and lacks some. The table shows about 190,000 clones, with approximately 79% occurring only once. The sequenced sample was peripheral blood. These receptors originate from a woman in her forties or fifties with acute or convalescent COVID-19. Each CDR3 is given without its conserved first and last residue.

v_call	j_call	cdr3_aa
TRBV9	TRBJ2-1	ASSVGQLYNEQF
TRBV27	TRBJ1-5	ASSPSRTGKYQPQH
TRBV19	TRBJ1-5	ASSKSRGGQGPYSNQPQH
TRBV30	TRBJ1-4	AWSVRGPTGKLF
TRBV7-2	TRBJ1-5	ASSSGQNSNQPQH
TRBV28	TRBJ1-1	ASSSPQVMNTEAF
TRBV7-2	TRBJ2-3	ASSLATAGGPAHTDTQY
TRBV24-1	TRBJ1-5	ATSEAIGPQH
TRBV30	TRBJ1-2	AWSVTAATSSGGYT
TRBV6-1	TRBJ1-1	ASSALPLGGIRDRNTEAF
TRBV7-9	TRBJ1-6	ASSLYRAYNSPLH
TRBV7-9	TRBJ1-1	ASSSTLTGGAGAF
TRBV27	TRBJ2-1	ASSLRLTSSPDEQF
TRBV19	TRBJ1-1	ASTRQGQMNTEAF
TRBV7-2	TRBJ1-1	ASSPNHRQGTTEAF
TRBV6-6	TRBJ2-5	ASSYRRDKETQY
TRBV7-2	TRBJ1-3	ASSPDSSSGNTIY
TRBV18	TRBJ1-3	ASSLGQLSSGNTIY
TRBV28	TRBJ1-2	ASSFTGPFNYGYT
TRBV5-4	TRBJ2-6	ASSPGGSKRSGANVLT
TRBV20-1	TRBJ2-7	SARVFQEQY
TRBV4-3	TRBJ2-1	ASSQDRSSNEQF
TRBV24-1	TRBJ2-1	ATSDSIAESGNEQF
TRBV5-6	TRBJ1-1	ASRGSGVSGTEAF
TRBV7-2	TRBJ2-1	ASSLETSGNYNEQF
TRBV6-5	TRBJ1-2	ASSSPGQGDYGYT
TRBV5-1	TRBJ2-6	ASSASGFSSGANVLT